These T cell receptor beta chains were read from a single sample in a study of long-term antiretroviral therapy in people with HIV. Clones were read by immunoSEQ multiplex PCR, and TCRdb kept only the in-frame ones, dropping some. The table records tens of thousands of clones, roughly 90% of them present only once. The source was unsorted PBMCs, collected just over 5 years after starting antiretroviral therapy. These TCRs come from a woman aged 35 to 49 with HIV. Each CDR3 is given with its conserved first and last residue. Clone size is given for some rows only: seen once, a few or many times, or a class if the clone is expanded.

J | V | size | CDR3
TRBJ1-4 | TRBV2 | . | CASTPTTNEKLFF
TRBJ1-5 | TRBV5-4 | . | CASSLDRGPAQPQHF
TRBJ2-5 | TRBV5-1 | . | CASSKGLAGDQQETQYF
TRBJ2-2 | TRBV27 | once | CASSPQTGELFF
TRBJ2-6 | TRBV19 | once | CASSHRGSGANVLTF
TRBJ1-3 | TRBV6-1 | . | CASSEAPVRSGNTIYF
TRBJ2-3 | TRBV5-5 | . | CASSERDFTDTQYF
TRBJ2-7 | TRBV30 | . | CAWSVMDRGRREQYF
TRBJ2-2 | TRBV15 | . | CATSREISRNTGELFF
TRBJ2-5 | TRBV19 | . | CASRAGQETQYF
TRBJ1-1 | TRBV5-1 | . | CASGPQGHTEAFF
TRBJ2-3 | TRBV19 | . | CASSNTDTQYF
TRBJ1-5 | TRBV15 | . | CATSREGRVGNQPQHF
TRBJ2-1 | TRBV12-5 | . | CASGLGSLGSQFF
TRBJ1-1 | TRBV19 | few | CASSIGEVEAFF
TRBJ1-5 | TRBV19 | once | CASSIGSHQPQHF
TRBJ2-5 | TRBV19 | . | CASSIRGGGETQYF
TRBJ2-1 | TRBV19 | . | CASAEWGAGVRNEQFF
TRBJ1-1 | TRBV7-9 | . | CASSIWTGGNTEAFF
TRBJ1-2 | TRBV2 | few | CASRDDRGNYGYTF
TRBJ2-7 | TRBV5-1 | . | CASREGDRDIDEQYF
TRBJ1-6 | TRBV19 | once | CASSMAPGVNSPLHF
TRBJ1-1 | TRBV11-2 | . | CASSPGQMNTEAFF
TRBJ1-6 | TRBV10-3 | . | CATQDRGSPLHF
TRBJ2-2 | TRBV6-5 | . | CASTIRRSNTGELFF
TRBJ2-6 | TRBV12-1 | . | CASSFAGTENSGANVLTF
TRBJ2-7 | TRBV7-9 | . | CASSLVTEVYEQYF
TRBJ1-2 | TRBV5-1 | . | CASSLVGGDRGTNGYTF
TRBJ2-5 | TRBV10-2 | . | CASSQQIPQETQYF
TRBJ2-5 | TRBV5-4 | . | CASSFIGGEETQYF
TRBJ2-1 | TRBV27 | . | CASTKGWGTSSYNEQFF
TRBJ1-1 | TRBV7-9 | . | CASSPLVGTEAFF
TRBJ2-2 | TRBV5-1 | . | CASTPQGYTGELFF
TRBJ1-1 | TRBV21-1 | . | CASSAGRMNTEAFF
TRBJ1-3 | TRBV4-3 | . | CASSQEHMSSGNTIYF
TRBJ2-7 | TRBV13 | . | CASSLRGGDRSYEQYF
TRBJ1-2 | TRBV6-1 | . | CASSGRQLYGYTF
TRBJ2-2 | TRBV5-1 | . | CASSLQPQGSGELFF